Listed below are T cell receptor beta chains from one sample, sequenced in a study of T cell changes during pregnancy in multiple sclerosis. Clones were read by immunoSEQ multiplex PCR, and TCRdb kept only the in-frame ones, dropping some. The repertoire holds 91,000 or so clones, with 80% to 95% as singletons. Sample: peripheral blood, taken after pregnancy. These receptors all come from a female donor with multiple sclerosis, enrolled in a pregnancy study. Each CDR3 is given without its conserved first and last residue. Fields, in order: clone size, J gene, V gene, CDR3 protein. The size entry is marked missing in some rows and otherwise reads once, few, many or a size class.

-,TRBJ2-5,TRBV9,ASSSETSGSEETQY
-,TRBJ2-7,TRBV28,ASSLGTGASYEQY
-,TRBJ2-7,TRBV29-1,SVEVVPGTGKGLRVQY
once,TRBJ2-7,TRBV6-6,ASSYGLAARYEQY
-,TRBJ2-5,TRBV4-1,ASSFSPGQRETQY
-,TRBJ2-7,TRBV5-8,ASSFSAGVTTYEQY
-,TRBJ2-7,TRBV2,ASTRGVVAGVRQQY
few,TRBJ1-1,TRBV7-7,ASSRDSNTEAF
-,TRBJ2-6,TRBV6-1,ASSEQGTGVNSGANVLT
once,TRBJ2-7,TRBV7-8,ASSTTGGGRALEQY
few,TRBJ1-2,TRBV5-6,ASSSRGRDGYT
-,TRBJ2-7,TRBV30,AWSVGHEQY
-,TRBJ2-4,TRBV19,ASSFTWGSNIQY
-,TRBJ2-7,TRBV7-9,ASSLVLFNGGPEQY
-,TRBJ1-1,TRBV30,AWSVGGNTEAF
once,TRBJ1-3,TRBV5-1,ASSLVTGEGNTIY
-,TRBJ2-3,TRBV29-1,SVGAGARTDTQY
-,TRBJ2-7,TRBV4-1,ASSPPGTSAIPWY
-,TRBJ2-5,TRBV6-5,ASSRGGTSQY
-,TRBJ2-5,TRBV18,ASSSQGLVGETQY
-,TRBJ2-1,TRBV25-1,ASSARDLSSYNEQF
-,TRBJ1-2,TRBV28,ASSFTDRVAGYT
-,TRBJ2-5,TRBV6-6,ASSYTSGRAQETQY
-,TRBJ2-3,TRBV7-9,ASSPGTSGTDTQY
-,TRBJ2-5,TRBV28,ASSRQEETQY
-,TRBJ2-7,TRBV25-1,ASSEVGDRATYEQY
-,TRBJ1-4,TRBV6-6,ASSPPPQGEKLF
-,TRBJ2-7,TRBV7-2,ASSLRAQASGSSDEQY
-,TRBJ2-7,TRBV23-1,ASQEQGAEISYYEQY
-,TRBJ2-2,TRBV2,ASSGQGAVTGELF
-,TRBJ2-3,TRBV11-2,ASSLREASGRFIDTQY
-,TRBJ2-1,TRBV6-4,ASSEAGGYNEQF
-,TRBJ2-1,TRBV7-3,ASSPHGRAIEQF
-,TRBJ2-1,TRBV27,ATNDGTAPYNEQF
-,TRBJ2-7,TRBV27,ASSSGEAYEQY
-,TRBJ2-3,TRBV28,ASSFGGTSVQDTQY
-,TRBJ2-2,TRBV19,ASSITRAAGELF
few,TRBJ1-2,TRBV7-9,ASSANQWRYGYT
few,TRBJ2-5,TRBV27,ASSSLAGGEETQY
-,TRBJ1-4,TRBV18,ASSLGPPTANEKLF
-,TRBJ1-1,TRBV7-8,ASTEGRGGANTEAF
-,TRBJ2-2,TRBV18,ASSPLGAAGELF
-,TRBJ2-4,TRBV18,ASSPQGGRDIQY
once,TRBJ1-4,TRBV5-8,ASSFWGTGTMHEKLF
-,TRBJ1-1,TRBV19,ASSMTGGNTEAF
-,TRBJ2-1,TRBV5-1,ASSYGNSYNEQF
-,TRBJ1-1,TRBV18,ASSPRSGMNTEAF
-,TRBJ1-2,TRBV5-1,ASSQTSNYGYT
-,TRBJ1-4,TRBV9,ASSPGAGYTNEKLF
-,TRBJ2-1,TRBV7-3,ASSRDRGGYNEQF
once,TRBJ1-5,TRBV19,ASSIVAGTAINQPQH
few,TRBJ1-3,TRBV5-5,ASSLTGTNTIY
-,TRBJ1-2,TRBV19,ASSIGRGQGDYGYT
few,TRBJ2-3,TRBV7-2,ASQRNTQY
-,TRBJ2-1,TRBV28,ASKGTSERNEQF
-,TRBJ1-3,TRBV18,ASSPRDRESGNTIY
once,TRBJ2-1,TRBV15,ATSRDPRGPNNEQF
-,TRBJ2-7,TRBV5-1,ASSLVGWGQGSYEQY
-,TRBJ1-3,TRBV9,ASSVAGLSGNTIY
-,TRBJ1-2,TRBV7-8,ASSQMDSQGSYT